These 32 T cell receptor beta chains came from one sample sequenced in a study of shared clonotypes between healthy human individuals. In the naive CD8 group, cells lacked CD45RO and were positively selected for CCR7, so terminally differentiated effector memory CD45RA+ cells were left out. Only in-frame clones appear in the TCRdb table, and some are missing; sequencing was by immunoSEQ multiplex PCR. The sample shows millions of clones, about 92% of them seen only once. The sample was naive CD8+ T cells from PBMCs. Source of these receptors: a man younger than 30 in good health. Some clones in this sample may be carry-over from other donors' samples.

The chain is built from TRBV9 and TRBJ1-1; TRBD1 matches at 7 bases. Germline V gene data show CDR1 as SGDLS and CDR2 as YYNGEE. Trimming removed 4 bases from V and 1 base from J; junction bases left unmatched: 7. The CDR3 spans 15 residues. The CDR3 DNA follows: TGTGCCAGCAGCCGCGAACAGGGGTCGAACACTGAAGCTTTCTTT. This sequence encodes CASSREQGSNTEAFF.

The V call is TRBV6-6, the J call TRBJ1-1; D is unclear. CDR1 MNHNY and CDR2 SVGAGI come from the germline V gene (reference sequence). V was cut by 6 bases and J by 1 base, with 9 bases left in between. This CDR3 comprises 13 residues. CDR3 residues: CASSTSWNTEAFF. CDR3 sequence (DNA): TGTGCCAGCAGCACCTCATGGAACACTGAAGCTTTCTTT.

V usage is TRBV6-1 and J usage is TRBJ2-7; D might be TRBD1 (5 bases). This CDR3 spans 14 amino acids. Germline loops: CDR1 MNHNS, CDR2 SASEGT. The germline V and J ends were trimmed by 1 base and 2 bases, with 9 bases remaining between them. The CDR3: CASSEGARAYEQYF. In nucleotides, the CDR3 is TGTGCCAGCAGTGAAGGAGCCAGGGCCTACGAGCAGTACTTC.

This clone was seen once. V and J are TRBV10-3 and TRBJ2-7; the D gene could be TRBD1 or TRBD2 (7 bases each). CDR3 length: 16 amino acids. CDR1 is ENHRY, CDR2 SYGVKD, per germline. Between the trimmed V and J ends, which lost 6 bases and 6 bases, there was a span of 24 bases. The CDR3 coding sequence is TGTGCCATCAGAGGGACAGTACGAAGCGGGACCGGCGAGCAGTACTTC. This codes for CAIRGTVRSGTGEQYF.

Here the CDR3 reads CAIGSQGREDTEAFF. As DNA, the CDR3 is TGTGCCATCGGATCACAGGGCCGAGAGGACACTGAAGCTTTCTTT. This sequence joins TRBV10-3 and TRBJ1-1, with a possible D match to TRBD1 (6 bases). Per germline, CDR1 ENHRY and CDR2 SYGVKD. The V end was cut by 8 bases, the J end by 3 bases, with 19 bases between. CDR3 length equals 15 residues.

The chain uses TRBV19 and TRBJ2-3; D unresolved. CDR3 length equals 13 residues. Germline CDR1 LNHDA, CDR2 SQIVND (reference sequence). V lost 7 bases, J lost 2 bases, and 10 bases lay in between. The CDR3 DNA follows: TGTGCCAGTACCCCGCCAAACACAGATACGCAGTATTTT. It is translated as CASTPPNTDTQYF.

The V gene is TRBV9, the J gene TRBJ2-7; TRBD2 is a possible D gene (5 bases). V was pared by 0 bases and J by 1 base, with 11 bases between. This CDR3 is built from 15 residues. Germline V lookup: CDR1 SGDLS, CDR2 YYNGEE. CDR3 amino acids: CASSVAALGSYEQYF. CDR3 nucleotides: TGTGCCAGCAGCGTAGCGGCACTAGGTTCCTACGAGCAGTACTTC.

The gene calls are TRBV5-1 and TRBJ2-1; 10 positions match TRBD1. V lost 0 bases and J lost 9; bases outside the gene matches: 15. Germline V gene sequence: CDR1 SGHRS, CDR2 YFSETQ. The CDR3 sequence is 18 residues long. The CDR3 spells CASSLGDRGIFDSTEQFF. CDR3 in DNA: TGCGCCAGCAGCTTGGGGGACAGGGGAATTTTCGATTCTACTGAGCAGTTCTTC.

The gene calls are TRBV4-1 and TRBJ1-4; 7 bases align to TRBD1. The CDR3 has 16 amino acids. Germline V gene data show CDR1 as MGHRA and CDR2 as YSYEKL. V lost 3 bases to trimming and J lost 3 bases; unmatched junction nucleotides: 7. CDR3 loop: CASSQNSGGSNEKLFF. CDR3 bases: TGCGCCAGCAGCCAGAATTCAGGGGGGTCTAATGAAAAACTGTTTTTT.

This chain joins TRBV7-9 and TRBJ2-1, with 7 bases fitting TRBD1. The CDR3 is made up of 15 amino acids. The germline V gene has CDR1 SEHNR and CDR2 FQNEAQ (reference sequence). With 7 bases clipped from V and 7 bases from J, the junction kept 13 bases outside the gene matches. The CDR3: CASNPGQRRKNEQFF. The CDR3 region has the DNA TGTGCCAGCAACCCGGGACAGCGCCGTAAAAATGAGCAGTTCTTC.

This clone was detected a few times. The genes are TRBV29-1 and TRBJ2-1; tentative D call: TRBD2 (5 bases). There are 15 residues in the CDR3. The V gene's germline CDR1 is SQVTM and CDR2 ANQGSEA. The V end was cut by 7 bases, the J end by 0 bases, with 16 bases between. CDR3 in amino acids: CSAKLGRSSYNEQFF. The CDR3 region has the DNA TGCAGCGCCAAACTAGGCCGGAGCTCCTACAATGAGCAGTTCTTC.

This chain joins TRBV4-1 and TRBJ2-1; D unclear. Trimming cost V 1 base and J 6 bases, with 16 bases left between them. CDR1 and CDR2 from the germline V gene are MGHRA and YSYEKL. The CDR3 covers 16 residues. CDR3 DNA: TGCGCCAGCAGCCAAGCCCCGGTCCTTATAGGCAATGAGCAGTTCTTC. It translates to CASSQAPVLIGNEQFF.

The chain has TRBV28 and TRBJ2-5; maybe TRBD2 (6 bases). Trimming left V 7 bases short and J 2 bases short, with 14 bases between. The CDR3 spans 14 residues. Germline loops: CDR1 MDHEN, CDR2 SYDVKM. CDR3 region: CASKFGGDQETQYF. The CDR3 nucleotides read TGTGCCAGCAAATTCGGGGGAGATCAAGAGACCCAGTACTTC.

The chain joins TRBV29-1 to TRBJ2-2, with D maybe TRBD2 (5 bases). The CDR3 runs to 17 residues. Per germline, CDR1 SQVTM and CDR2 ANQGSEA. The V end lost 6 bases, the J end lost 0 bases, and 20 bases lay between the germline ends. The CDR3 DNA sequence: TGCAGCGTGCATGCGGCGGGCCACCCTGCGAACACCGGGGAGCTGTTTTTT. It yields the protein CSVHAAGHPANTGELFF.

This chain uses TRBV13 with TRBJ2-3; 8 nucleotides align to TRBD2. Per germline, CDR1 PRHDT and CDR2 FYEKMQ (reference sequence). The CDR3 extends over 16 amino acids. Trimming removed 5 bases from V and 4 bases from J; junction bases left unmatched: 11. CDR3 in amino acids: CASSLTKAGAPDTQYF. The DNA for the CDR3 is TGTGCCAGCAGCCTGACTAAAGCGGGAGCTCCAGATACGCAGTATTTT. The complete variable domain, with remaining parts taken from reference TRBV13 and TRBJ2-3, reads AAGVIQSPRHLIKEKRETATLKCYPIPRHDTVYWYQQGPGQDPQFLISFYEKMQSDKGSIPDRFSAQQFSDYHSELNMSSLELGDSALYFCASSLTKAGAPDTQYFGPGTRLTVL.

CDR3 region: CASSLEFRGPNYGYTF. In DNA form, the CDR3 reads TGCGCCAGCAGCTTGGAGTTTCGAGGGCCCAACTATGGCTACACCTTC. The chain has TRBV5-1 and TRBJ1-2; D unclear. Trimming removed 0 bases from V and 2 bases from J, with 14 bases in between. Per germline, CDR1 SGHRS and CDR2 YFSETQ. CDR3 length equals 16 residues.

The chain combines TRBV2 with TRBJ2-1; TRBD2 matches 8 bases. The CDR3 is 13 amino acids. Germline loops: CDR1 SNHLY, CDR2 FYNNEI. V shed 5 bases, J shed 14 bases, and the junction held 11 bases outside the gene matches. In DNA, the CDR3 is TGTGCCAGCAGTCCAAGGCGGGGGGTTTGGGAGTTCTTC. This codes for CASSPRRGVWEFF.

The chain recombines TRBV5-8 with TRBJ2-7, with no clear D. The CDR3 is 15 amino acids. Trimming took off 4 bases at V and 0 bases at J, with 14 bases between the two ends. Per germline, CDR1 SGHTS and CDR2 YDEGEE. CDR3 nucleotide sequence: TGTGCCAGCAGCGGCCGGGTCAGGAGCTCCTACGAGCAGTACTTC. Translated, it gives CASSGRVRSSYEQYF.

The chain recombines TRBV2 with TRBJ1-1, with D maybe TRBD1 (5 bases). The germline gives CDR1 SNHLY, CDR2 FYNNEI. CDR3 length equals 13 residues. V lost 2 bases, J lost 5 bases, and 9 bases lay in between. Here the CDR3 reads CASSEQGITEAFF. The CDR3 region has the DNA TGTGCCAGCAGTGAACAGGGTATTACTGAAGCTTTCTTT.

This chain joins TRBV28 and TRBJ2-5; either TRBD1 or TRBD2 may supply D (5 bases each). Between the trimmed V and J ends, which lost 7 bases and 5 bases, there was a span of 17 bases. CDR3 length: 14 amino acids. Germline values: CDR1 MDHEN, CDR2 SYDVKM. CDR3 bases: TGTGCCAGCACCGGGGCATGGGGCGTCGAGACCCAGTACTTC. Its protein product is CASTGAWGVETQYF.

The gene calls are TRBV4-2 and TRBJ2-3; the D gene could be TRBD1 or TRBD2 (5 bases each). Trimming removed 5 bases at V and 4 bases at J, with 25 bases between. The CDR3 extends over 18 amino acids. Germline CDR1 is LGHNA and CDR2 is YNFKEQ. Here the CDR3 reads CASSYNTGPRVRADTQYF. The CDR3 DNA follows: TGTGCCAGCAGCTACAACACGGGACCGAGAGTCCGTGCAGATACGCAGTATTTT.

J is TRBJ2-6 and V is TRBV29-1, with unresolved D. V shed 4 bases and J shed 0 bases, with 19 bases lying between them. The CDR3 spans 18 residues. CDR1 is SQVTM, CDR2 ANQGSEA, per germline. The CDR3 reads CSVVRPHSEISGANVLTF. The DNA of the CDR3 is TGCAGCGTTGTAAGGCCGCACAGCGAAATCTCTGGGGCCAACGTCCTGACTTTC.

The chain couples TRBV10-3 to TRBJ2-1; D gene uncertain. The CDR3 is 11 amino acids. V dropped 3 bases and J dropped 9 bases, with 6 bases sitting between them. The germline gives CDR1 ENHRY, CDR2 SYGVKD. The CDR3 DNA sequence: TGTGCCATCAGTGATTTGGGTGAGCAGTTCTTC. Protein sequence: CAISDLGEQFF.

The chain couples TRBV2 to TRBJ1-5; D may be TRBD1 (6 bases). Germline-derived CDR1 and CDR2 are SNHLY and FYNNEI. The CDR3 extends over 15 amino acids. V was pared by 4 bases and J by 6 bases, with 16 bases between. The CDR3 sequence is CASSGVGGASQPQHF. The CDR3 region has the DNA TGTGCCAGCAGTGGAGTAGGGGGGGCGAGTCAGCCCCAGCATTTT.

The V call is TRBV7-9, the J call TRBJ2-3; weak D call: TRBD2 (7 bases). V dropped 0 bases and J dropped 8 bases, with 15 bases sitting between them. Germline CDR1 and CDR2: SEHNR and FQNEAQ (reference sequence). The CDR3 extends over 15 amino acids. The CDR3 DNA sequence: TGTGCCAGCAGCTTAGCGGGAGGGGGTTCGTTTACGCAGTATTTT. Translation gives CASSLAGGGSFTQYF.

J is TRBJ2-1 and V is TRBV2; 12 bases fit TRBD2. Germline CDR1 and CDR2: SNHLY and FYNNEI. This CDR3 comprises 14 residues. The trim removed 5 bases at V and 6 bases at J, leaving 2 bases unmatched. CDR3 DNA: TGTGCCAGCAGTTTGACTAGCGGGAGCAATGAGCAGTTCTTC. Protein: CASSLTSGSNEQFF. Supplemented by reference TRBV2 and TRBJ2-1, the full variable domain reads EPEVTQTPSHQVTQMGQEVILRCVPISNHLYFYWYRQILGQKVEFLVSFYNNEISEKSEIFDDQFSVERPDGSNFTLKIRSTKLEDSAMYFCASSLTSGSNEQFFGPGTRLTVL.

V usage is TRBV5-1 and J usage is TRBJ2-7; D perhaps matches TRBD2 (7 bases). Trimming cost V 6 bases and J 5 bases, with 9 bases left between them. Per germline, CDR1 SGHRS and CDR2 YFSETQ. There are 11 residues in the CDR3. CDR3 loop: CASTGGHEQYF. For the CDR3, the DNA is TGCGCCAGCACCGGGGGGCACGAGCAGTACTTC.

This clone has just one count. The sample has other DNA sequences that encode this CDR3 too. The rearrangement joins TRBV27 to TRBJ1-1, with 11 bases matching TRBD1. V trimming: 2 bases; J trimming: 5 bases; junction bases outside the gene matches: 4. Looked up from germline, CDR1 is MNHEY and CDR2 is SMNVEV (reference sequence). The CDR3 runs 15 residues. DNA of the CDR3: TGTGCCAGCAGTTTAAGGACAGGGGGCGGGACTGAAGCTTTCTTT. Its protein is CASSLRTGGGTEAFF.

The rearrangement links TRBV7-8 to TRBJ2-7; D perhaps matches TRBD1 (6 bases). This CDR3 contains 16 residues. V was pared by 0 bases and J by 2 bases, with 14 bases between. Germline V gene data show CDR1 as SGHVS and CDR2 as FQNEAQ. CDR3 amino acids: CASSLARGHSTYEQYF. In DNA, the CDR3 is TGTGCCAGCAGCTTAGCACGGGGACACTCAACCTACGAGCAGTACTTC.

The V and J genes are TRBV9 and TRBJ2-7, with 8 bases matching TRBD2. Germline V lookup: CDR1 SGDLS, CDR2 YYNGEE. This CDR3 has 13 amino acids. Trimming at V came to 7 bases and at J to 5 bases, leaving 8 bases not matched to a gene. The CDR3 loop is CASGGRFPHEQYF. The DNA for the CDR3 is TGTGCCAGCGGCGGGAGGTTTCCCCACGAGCAGTACTTC.

For the CDR3, the DNA is TGCGCCAGCAGGGTTAGCGGGACGAGCAAAAACATTCAGTACTTC. This encodes CASRVSGTSKNIQYF. V gene TRBV10-2 combines with J gene TRBJ2-4; TRBD2 matches at 8 bases. This CDR3 region has 15 residues. CDR1 and CDR2 from the germline V gene are WSHSY and SAAADI. V trimming: 6 bases; J trimming: 3 bases; junction bases outside the gene matches: 7.

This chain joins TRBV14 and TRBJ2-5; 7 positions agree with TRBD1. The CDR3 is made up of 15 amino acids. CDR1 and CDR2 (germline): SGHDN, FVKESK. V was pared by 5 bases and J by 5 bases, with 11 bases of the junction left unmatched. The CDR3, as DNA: TGTGCCAGCAGCGTCGGGACAGTTAAGTGGGAGACCCAGTACTTC. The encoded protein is CASSVGTVKWETQYF.